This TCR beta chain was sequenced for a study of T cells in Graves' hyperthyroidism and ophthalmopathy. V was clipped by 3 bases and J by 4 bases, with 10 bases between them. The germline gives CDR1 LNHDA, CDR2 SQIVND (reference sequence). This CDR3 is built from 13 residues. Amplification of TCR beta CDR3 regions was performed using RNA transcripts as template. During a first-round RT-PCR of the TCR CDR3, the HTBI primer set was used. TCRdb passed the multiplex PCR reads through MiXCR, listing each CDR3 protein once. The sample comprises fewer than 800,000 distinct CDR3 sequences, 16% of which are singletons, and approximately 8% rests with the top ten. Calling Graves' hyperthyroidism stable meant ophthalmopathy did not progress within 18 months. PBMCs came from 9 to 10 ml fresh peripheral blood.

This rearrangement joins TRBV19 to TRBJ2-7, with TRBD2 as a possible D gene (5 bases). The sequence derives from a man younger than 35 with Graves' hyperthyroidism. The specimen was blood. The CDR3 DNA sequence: TGTGCCAGTAGTATGGCCGGGGAATACGAGCAGTACTTC. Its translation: CASSMAGEYEQYF.